This paragraph covers one T cell receptor beta chain sequence. Its antigen is unknown. The data were taken from a study of T cells expressing NK-cell markers. Study-level results: The CD3+CD56-NKG2C+ fraction of a handful of donors was also led by these clonotypes. Expanded NKG2C+ T cell clones were not confirmed as HCMV-specific.

The CDR3 length is 11 residues. Germline lookup yields CDR1 SGHRS and CDR2 YFSETQ. TCR beta cDNA was generated via 5'RACE template switching incorporating UMIs. No DNA is given; TCRdb re-called the 5' RACE reads and lists each CDR3 protein once. In all, the sample yields 500,000 to 600,000 distinct CDR3 sequences. The V gene is TRBV5-1, the J gene TRBJ1-2. This TCR derives from a man aged 18-30 years in good health. The sample was blood T cells: a sorted CD56 or NKG2C T cell subset, CD4+ or CD8+ T cells, or bulk PBMC T cells (not recorded which). The CDR3 is CASRANSGYTF.